These 14 T cell receptor beta chains came from one sample sequenced in a study of technical replicates of blood from a few donors. Libraries were prepared by immunoSEQ multiplex PCR; TCRdb keeps only in-frame clonotypes and omits some of them. The sample comprises roughly 100,000 clones, almost 96% of which are singletons, and 0.2% to 0.25% rests with the top ten. The sequenced sample consisted of T cells isolated from PBMCs. These receptors were obtained from a human donor in good health.

V is TRBV2 and J is TRBJ1-5; D may be TRBD1 (6 bases). Germline lookup yields CDR1 SNHLY and CDR2 FYNNEI. V gave up 5 bases and J gave up 3 bases, with 14 bases separating them. This CDR3 spans 15 amino acids. The DNA for the CDR3 is TGTGCCAGCAGTTCCGGGACACCCCTCAATCAGCCCCAGCATTTT. Its protein product is CASSSGTPLNQPQHF.

The chain recombines TRBV27 with TRBJ2-7, with TRBD2 matching over 9 bases. Trimming removed 0 bases from V and 3 bases from J; junction bases left unmatched: 9. Germline CDR1 is MNHEY and CDR2 is SMNVEV (reference sequence). The CDR3 covers 17 residues. The CDR3 DNA reads as TGTGCCAGCAGTTTATCCGGCGGGACTAGCCCGCACTACGAGCAGTACTTC. Amino acids: CASSLSGGTSPHYEQYF.

The chain couples TRBV10-3 to TRBJ1-4; 12 bases agree with TRBD1. The germline gives CDR1 ENHRY, CDR2 SYGVKD. The CDR3 spans 17 residues. J gave up 8 bases and V 1 base, and 8 bases lay outside the gene matches. In DNA form, the CDR3 reads TGTGCCATCAGTGAGTGGGGGACAGGGGGCAGAGAAGAAAAACTGTTTTTT. It translates to CAISEWGTGGREEKLFF.

The chain links TRBV15 to TRBJ1-5; D gene ambiguous. Trimming took off 3 bases at V and 6 bases at J, with 12 bases between the two ends. The CDR3 sequence is 14 residues long. Germline lookup yields CDR1 LNHNV and CDR2 YYDKDF (reference sequence). CDR3 DNA: TGTGCCACCAGCAGCGGGGTGATCAGTCAGCCCCAGCATTTT. Amino acid sequence: CATSSGVISQPQHF.

The rearrangement joins TRBV28 to TRBJ2-1; 8 bases fit TRBD2. From germline, CDR1 is MDHEN and CDR2 SYDVKM. This CDR3 spans 16 amino acids. Trimming cost V 4 bases and J 2 bases; bases outside gene matches: 7. CDR3 coding DNA: TGTGCCAGCAGTTCCCCGATAGCGGGAACCTACAATGAGCAGTTCTTC. Translated: CASSSPIAGTYNEQFF.

V and J are TRBV27 and TRBJ1-1; TRBD1 agrees at 8 bases. CDR3 length: 16 residues. Trimming removed 4 bases from V and 0 bases from J; junction bases left unmatched: 7. The germline CDR1 and CDR2 sequences are MNHEY and SMNVEV (reference sequence). The CDR3 protein is CASSWGQAQLNTEAFF. CDR3 bases: TGTGCCAGCAGTTGGGGACAGGCACAATTGAACACTGAAGCTTTCTTT.

The V call is TRBV7-9, the J call TRBJ2-5, with 9 nucleotides matching TRBD2. The V segment lost 9 bases and the J segment 4 bases; nucleotides outside the gene matches: 0. This CDR3 is built from 11 residues. Germline loops: CDR1 SEHNR, CDR2 FQNEAQ (reference sequence). In DNA form, the CDR3 reads TGTGCCAGTAGCGGGAGAGAGACCCAGTACTTC. It is translated as CASSGRETQYF.

The CDR3 DNA is TGTGCCACCAGCAGAAAAAGGGGTAGCGGGAGGGTCAATGAGCAGTTCTTC. Protein sequence: CATSRKRGSGRVNEQFF. This chain joins TRBV15 and TRBJ2-1, with 11 bases fitting TRBD2. CDR1 and CDR2 from the germline V gene are LNHNV and YYDKDF (reference sequence). The CDR3 sequence is 17 residues long. Losses at the gene ends were 2 bases for V and 6 bases for J; bases not matched to a gene: 9.

This sequence joins TRBV18 and TRBJ1-1; maybe TRBD1 (5 bases). The CDR3 runs to 14 residues. The V end was cut by 3 bases, the J end by 0 bases, with 8 bases between. Germline CDR1 KGHSH, CDR2 LQKENI. In DNA, the CDR3 is TGTGCCAGCTCACCCAGGGAATTGAACACTGAAGCTTTCTTT. Encoded protein: CASSPRELNTEAFF.

This chain links TRBV4-1 with TRBJ2-7, with 7 nucleotides matching TRBD2. The CDR3 is 14 residues long. The germline V gene has CDR1 MGHRA and CDR2 YSYEKL. J lost 4 bases, V lost 4 bases, and 7 bases had no gene match. The CDR3 bases are TGCGCCAGCAGCCGTGGGGGAGGGTTTTACGAGCAGTACTTC. This encodes CASSRGGGFYEQYF.

The J gene is TRBJ2-5, the V gene TRBV2, with a weak D call TRBD1 (6 bases). Trimming removed 6 bases at V and 2 bases at J, with 13 bases between. This CDR3 spans 14 amino acids. Germline values: CDR1 SNHLY, CDR2 FYNNEI. CDR3 sequence (DNA): TGTGCCAGCAGCCCCGACAGGAGACAAGAGACCCAGTACTTC. This translates into CASSPDRRQETQYF.

This clone was picked up one time. The rearrangement links TRBV19 to TRBJ2-7; TRBD2 matches 10 bases. The V gene end was trimmed by 5 bases and the J gene end by 0 bases; junction bases not matched to a gene: 13. CDR1 is LNHDA, CDR2 SQIVND, per germline (reference sequence). The CDR3 spans 18 residues. Here the CDR3 DNA reads TGTGCCAGTAGTTTACAGCGGGAGGGCCTTGGAAGCTCCTACGAGCAGTACTTC. Its protein product is CASSLQREGLGSSYEQYF.

V gene TRBV7-2 combines with J gene TRBJ2-7, with TRBD1 matching over 9 bases. The junction had 16 bases not matched to a gene; V was cut back by 5 bases and J by 2 bases. CDR3 length equals 18 residues. Germline V CDR1 and CDR2: SGHTA, FQGNSA. In DNA, the CDR3 is TGTGCCAGCAGCCCCAACCCTAATTACGGGACAGGGACCTACGAGCAGTACTTC. It codes for CASSPNPNYGTGTYEQYF.

The chain joins TRBV10-3 to TRBJ2-2; the D gene is possibly TRBD1 (6 bases). V was trimmed by 0 bases and J by 3 bases, leaving 8 bases between them. CDR1 is ENHRY, CDR2 SYGVKD, per germline. CDR3 length: 15 amino acids. DNA for the CDR3: TGTGCCATCAGTGAGTCTGGGGGCGACACCGGGGAGCTGTTTTTT. Translating it yields CAISESGGDTGELFF.